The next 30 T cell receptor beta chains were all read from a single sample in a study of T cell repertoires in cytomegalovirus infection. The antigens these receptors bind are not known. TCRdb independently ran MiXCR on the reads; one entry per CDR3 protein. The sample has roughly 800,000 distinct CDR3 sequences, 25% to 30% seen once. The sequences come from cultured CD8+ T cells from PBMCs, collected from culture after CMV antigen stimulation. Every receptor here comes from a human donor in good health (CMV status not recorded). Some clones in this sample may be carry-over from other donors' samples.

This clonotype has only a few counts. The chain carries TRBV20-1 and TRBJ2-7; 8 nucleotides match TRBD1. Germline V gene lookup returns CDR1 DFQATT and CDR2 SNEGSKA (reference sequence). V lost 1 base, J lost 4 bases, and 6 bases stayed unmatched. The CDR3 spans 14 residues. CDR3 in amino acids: CSARGRGLEYEQYV. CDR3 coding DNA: TGCAGTGCTAGAGGCAGGGGGCTAGAATACGAGCAGTACGTC.

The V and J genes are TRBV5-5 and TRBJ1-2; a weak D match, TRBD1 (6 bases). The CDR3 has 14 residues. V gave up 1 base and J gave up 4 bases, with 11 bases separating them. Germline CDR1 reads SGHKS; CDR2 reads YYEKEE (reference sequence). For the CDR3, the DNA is TGTGCCAGCAGCTTGCCTGACAGGAGCTATGGCTACACCTTC. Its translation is CASSLPDRSYGYTF.

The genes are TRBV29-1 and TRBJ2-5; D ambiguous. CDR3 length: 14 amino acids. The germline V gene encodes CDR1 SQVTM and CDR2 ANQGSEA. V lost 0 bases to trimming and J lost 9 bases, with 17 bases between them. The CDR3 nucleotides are TGCAGCGTTGAAGAGGGTGCTACCAGCCGGTCCCAGTACTTC. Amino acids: CSVEEGATSRSQYF.

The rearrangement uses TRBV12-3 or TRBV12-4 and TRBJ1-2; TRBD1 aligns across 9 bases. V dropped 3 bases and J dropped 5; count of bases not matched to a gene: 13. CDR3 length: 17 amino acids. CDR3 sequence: CASSFGRGGQGDYGYTF. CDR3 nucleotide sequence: TGTGCCAGCAGTTTTGGGAGAGGGGGACAGGGTGATTATGGCTACACCTTC.

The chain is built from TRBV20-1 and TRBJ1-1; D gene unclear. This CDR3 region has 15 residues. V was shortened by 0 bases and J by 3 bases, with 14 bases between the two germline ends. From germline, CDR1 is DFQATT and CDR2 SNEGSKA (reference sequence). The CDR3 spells CSARDLEGGHTEAFF. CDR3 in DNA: TGCAGTGCTAGAGATCTCGAGGGAGGTCACACTGAAGCTTTCTTT.

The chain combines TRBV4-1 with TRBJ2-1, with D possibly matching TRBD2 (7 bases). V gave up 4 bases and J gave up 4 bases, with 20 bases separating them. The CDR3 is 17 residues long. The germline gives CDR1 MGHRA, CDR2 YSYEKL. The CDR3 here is CASSPLGGPESYNEQFF. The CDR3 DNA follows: TGCGCCAGCAGCCCCTTGGGGGGGCCGGAAAGTTACAATGAGCAGTTCTTC.

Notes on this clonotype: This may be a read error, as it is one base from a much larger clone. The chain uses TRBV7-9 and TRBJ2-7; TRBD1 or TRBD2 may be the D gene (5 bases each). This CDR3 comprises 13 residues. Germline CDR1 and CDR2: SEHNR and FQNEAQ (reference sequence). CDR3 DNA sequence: TGTGTCAGCAACCTGGGACCGACCTACGAGCAGTACTTC. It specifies CVSNLGPTYEQYF.

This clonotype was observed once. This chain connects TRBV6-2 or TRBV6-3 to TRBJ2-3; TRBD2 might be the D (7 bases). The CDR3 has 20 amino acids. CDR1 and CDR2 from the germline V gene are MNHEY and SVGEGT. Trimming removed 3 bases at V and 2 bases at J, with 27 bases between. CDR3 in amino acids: CASSYSRGGGGAGVTDTQYF. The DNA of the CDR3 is TGTGCCAGCAGTTATTCAAGAGGTGGGGGGGGAGCAGGGGTCACAGATACGCAGTATTTT.

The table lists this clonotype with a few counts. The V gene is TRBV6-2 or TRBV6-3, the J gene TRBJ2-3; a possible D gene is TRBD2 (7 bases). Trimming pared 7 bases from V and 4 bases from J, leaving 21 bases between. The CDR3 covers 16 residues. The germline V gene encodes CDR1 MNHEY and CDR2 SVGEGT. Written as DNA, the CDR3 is TGTGCCAGCATTTGGGGGGGCGGCCTGGGGGCAGATACGCAGTATTTT. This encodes CASIWGGGLGADTQYF.

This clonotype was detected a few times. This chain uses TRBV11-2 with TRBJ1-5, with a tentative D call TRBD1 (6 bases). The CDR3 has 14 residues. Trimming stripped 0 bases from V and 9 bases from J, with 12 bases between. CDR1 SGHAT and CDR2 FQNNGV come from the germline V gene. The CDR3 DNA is TGTGCCAGCAGCTTAGAGGGGGCCCTGGGGCCCCAGCATTTT. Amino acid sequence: CASSLEGALGPQHF.

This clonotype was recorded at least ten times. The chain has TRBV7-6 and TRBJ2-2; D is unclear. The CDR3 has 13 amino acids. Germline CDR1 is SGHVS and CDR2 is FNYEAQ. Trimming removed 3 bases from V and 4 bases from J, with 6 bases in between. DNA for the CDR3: TGTGCCAGCAGCTTTGTCCTCACCGGGGAGCTGTTTTTT. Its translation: CASSFVLTGELFF.

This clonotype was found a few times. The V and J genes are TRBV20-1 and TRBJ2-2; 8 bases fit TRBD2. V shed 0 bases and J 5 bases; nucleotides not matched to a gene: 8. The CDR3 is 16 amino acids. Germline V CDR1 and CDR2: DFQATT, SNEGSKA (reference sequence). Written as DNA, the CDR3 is TGCAGTGCTAGAGACCTCACAGCGGGGGTAACCGGGGAGCTGTTTTTT. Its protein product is CSARDLTAGVTGELFF.

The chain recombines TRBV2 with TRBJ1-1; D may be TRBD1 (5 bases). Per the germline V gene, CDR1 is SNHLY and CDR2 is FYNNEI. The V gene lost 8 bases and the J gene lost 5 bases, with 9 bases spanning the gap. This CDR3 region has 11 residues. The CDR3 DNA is TGTGCCAGCCCAGGGAAGACTGAAGCTTTCTTT. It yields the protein CASPGKTEAFF.

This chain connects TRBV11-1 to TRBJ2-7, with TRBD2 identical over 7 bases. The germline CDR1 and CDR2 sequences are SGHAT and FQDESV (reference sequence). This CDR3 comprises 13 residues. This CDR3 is CASSGRLAYKQYV. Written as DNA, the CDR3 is TGTGCCAGCAGCGGACGACTAGCCTACAAGCAGTACGTC.

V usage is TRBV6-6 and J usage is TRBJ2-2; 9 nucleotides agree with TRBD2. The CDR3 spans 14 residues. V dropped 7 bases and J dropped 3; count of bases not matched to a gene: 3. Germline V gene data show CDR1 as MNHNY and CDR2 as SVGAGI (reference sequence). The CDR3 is CASMAGGHTGELFF. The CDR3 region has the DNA TGTGCCAGCATGGCGGGGGGGCACACCGGGGAGCTGTTTTTT.

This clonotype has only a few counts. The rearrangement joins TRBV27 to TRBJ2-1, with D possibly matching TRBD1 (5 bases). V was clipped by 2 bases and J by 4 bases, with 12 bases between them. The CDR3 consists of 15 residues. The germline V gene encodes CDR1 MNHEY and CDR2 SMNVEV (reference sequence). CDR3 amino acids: CASSLIQGPYNEQFF. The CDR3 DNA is TGTGCCAGCAGTTTAATCCAGGGCCCTTACAATGAGCAGTTCTTC.

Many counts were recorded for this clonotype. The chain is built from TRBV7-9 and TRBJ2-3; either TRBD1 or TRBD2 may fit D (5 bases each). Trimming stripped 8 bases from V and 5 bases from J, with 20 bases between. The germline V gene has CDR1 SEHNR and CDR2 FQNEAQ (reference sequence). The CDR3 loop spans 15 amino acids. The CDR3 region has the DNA TGTGCCAGCTGGGGGTGGTCACCGCACGGAGATACGCAGTATTTT. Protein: CASWGWSPHGDTQYF. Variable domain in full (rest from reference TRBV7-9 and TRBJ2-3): DTGVSQNPRHKITKRGQNVTFRCDPISEHNRLYWYRQTLGQGPEFLTYFQNEAQLEKSRLLSDRFSAERPKGSFSTLEIQRTEQGDSAMYLCASWGWSPHGDTQYFGPGTRLTVL.

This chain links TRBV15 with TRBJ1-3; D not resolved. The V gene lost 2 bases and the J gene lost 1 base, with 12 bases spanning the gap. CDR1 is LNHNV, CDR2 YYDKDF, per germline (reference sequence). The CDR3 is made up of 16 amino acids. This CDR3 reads CATSRSLGPSGNTIYF. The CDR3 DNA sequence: TGTGCCACCAGCAGATCCCTAGGGCCATCTGGAAACACCATATATTTT.

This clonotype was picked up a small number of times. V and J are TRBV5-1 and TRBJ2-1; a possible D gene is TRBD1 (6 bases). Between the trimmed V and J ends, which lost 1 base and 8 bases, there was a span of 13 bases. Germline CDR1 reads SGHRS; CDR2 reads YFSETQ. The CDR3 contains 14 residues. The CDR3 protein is CASSLFQGMDEQFF. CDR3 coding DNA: TGCGCCAGCAGCTTGTTCCAGGGGATGGATGAGCAGTTCTTC.

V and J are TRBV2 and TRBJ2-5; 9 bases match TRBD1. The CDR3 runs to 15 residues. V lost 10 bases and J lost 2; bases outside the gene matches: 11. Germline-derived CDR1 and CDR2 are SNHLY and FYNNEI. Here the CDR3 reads CATEGQGWGQETQYF. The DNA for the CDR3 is TGTGCCACCGAGGGACAGGGTTGGGGTCAAGAGACCCAGTACTTC.

CDR3 sequence (DNA): TGTGCCAGCAGCTCTGTAGCGGGGGAGCCAGATACGCAGTATTTT. Translation: CASSSVAGEPDTQYF. The V gene is TRBV7-9, the J gene TRBJ2-3; 9 nucleotides align to TRBD2. Losses at the gene ends were 4 bases for V and 4 bases for J; bases not matched to a gene: 6. CDR3 length: 15 amino acids. Germline V gene data show CDR1 as SEHNR and CDR2 as FQNEAQ (reference sequence).

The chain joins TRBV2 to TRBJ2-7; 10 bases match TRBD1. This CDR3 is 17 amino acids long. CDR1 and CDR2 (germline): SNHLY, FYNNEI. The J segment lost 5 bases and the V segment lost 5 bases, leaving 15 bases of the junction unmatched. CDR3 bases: TGTGCCAGCAGTCGAATTCGGGGAGGACAGGGGGTTCACGAGCAGTACGTC. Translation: CASSRIRGGQGVHEQYV.

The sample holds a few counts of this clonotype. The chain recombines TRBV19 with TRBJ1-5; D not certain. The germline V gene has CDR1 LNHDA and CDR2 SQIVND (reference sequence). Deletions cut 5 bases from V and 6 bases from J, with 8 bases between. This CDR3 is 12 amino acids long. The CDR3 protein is CASSRARQPQHF. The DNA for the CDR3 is TGTGCCAGTAGTCGCGCTCGTCAGCCCCAGCATTTT.

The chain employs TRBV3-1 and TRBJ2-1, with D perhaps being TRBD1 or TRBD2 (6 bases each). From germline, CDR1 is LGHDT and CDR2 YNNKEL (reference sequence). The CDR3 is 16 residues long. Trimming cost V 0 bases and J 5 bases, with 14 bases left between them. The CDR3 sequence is CASSQDLRGANNEQFF. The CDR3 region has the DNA TGTGCCAGCAGCCAAGATTTGAGGGGGGCGAACAATGAGCAGTTCTTC.

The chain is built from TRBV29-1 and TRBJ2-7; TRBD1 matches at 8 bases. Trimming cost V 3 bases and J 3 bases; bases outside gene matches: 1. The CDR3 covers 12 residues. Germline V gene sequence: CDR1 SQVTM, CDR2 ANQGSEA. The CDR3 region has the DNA TGCAGCGTTGAGGGACAGGACTACGAGCAGTACTTC. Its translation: CSVEGQDYEQYF.

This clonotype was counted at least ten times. The CDR3 spells CASSLAPGDYNEQFF. The DNA for the CDR3 is TGTGCCAGCAGCTTAGCGCCGGGGGACTACAATGAGCAGTTCTTC. The chain has TRBV7-2 and TRBJ2-1; the D gene is possibly TRBD2 (6 bases). CDR3 length: 15 residues. Looked up from germline, CDR1 is SGHTA and CDR2 is FQGNSA. Trimming cost V 0 bases and J 3 bases, with 9 bases left between them. The variable domain in full, completed from reference TRBV7-2 and TRBJ2-1, reads GAGVSQSPSNKVTEKGKDVELRCDPISGHTALYWYRQSLGQGLEFLIYFQGNSAPDKSGLPSDRFSAERTGGSVSTLTIQRTQQEDSAVYLCASSLAPGDYNEQFFGPGTRLTVL.

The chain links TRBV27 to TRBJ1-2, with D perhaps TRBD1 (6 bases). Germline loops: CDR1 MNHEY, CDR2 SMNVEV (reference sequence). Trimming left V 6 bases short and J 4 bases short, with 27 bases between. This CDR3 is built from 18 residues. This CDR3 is CASSLLIQGSQPLYGYTF. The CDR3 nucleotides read TGTGCCAGCAGCTTGCTGATCCAGGGGTCCCAACCCCTCTATGGCTACACCTTC.

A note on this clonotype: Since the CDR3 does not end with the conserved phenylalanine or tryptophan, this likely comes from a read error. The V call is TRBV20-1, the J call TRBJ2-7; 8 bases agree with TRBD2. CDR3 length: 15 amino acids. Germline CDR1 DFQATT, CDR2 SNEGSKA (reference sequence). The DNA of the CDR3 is TGCAGTACTAGTAAGCGGACTAGCTTCCCCTACGAGCAGTACATC. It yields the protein CSTSKRTSFPYEQYI.

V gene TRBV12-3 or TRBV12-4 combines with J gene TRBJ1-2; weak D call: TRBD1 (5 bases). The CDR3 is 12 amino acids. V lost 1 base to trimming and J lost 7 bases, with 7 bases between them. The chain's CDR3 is CASSLGGVGYTF. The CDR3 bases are TGTGCCAGCAGTTTAGGAGGGGTTGGCTACACCTTC.

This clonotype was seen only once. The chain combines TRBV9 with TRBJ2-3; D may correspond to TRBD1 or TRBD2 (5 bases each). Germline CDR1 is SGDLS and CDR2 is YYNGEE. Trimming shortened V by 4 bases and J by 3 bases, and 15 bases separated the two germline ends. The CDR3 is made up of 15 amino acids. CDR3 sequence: CASSNRDLKTDTQYF. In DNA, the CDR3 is TGTGCCAGCAGCAACCGGGACCTGAAAACAGATACGCAGTATTTT.